This TCR beta chain is from a study of T cell responses to AZD1222 COVID-19 vaccine. The data were produced by immunoSEQ multiplex PCR, yet TCRdb's version contains in-frame clones alone and is incomplete. The data show roughly 170,000 clones, around nine tenths seen once. The CDR3 covers 15 residues. Germline CDR1 ENHRY, CDR2 SYGVKD. V lost 2 bases and J 6 bases, leaving 14 bases between the germline ends. The TCR originated in an adult in good health. The chain recombines TRBV10-3 with TRBJ2-1; tentatively, D is TRBD1 or TRBD2 (5 bases each). The sequenced sample was peripheral blood, obtained on day 0 of AZD1222 vaccination. The CDR3, as DNA: TGTGCCATCAGTGAGCCCGGGACCCTTGTCAATGAGCAGTTCTTC. Protein sequence: CAISEPGTLVNEQFF.